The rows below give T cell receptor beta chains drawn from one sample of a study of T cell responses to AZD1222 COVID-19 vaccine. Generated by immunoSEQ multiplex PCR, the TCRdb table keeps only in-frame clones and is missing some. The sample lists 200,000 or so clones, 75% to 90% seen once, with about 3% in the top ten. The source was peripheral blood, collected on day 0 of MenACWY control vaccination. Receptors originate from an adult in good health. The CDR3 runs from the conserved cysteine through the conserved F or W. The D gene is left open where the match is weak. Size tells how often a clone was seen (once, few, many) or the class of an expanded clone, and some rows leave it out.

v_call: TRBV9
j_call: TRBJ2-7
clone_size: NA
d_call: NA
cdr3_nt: TGTGCCAGCAGCGTAGCGTCAACAGGACCCTACGAGCAGTACTTC
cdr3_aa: CASSVASTGPYEQYF

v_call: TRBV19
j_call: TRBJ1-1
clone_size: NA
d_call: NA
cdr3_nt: TGTGCCAGTCCGATGGGCCAGACACGTCTGAACACTGAAGCTTTCTTT
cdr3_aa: CASPMGQTRLNTEAFF

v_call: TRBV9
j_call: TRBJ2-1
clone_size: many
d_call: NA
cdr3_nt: TGTGCCAGCAGCGTAGATGAGAGCAATGAGCAGTTCTTC
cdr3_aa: CASSVDESNEQFF

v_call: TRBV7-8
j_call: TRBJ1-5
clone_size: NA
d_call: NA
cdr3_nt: TGTGCCAGCAGCGCCCAGGGCGATCAGCCCCAGCATTTT
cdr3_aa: CASSAQGDQPQHF

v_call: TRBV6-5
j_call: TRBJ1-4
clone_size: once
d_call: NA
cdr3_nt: TGTGCCAGCAGCTCAAAACAGGGCCCCCGTGAAAAACTGTTTTTT
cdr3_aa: CASSSKQGPREKLFF

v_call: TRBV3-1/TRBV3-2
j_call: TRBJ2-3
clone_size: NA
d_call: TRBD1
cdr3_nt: TGTGCCAGCAGCCCGGGGACAGGGCGAGGCACAGATACGCAGTATTTT
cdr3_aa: CASSPGTGRGTDTQYF

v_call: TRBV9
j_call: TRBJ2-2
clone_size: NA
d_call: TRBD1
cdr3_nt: TGTGCCAGCAGCCCGAGGGACAGGGACAGAATCGGGCACACCGGGGAGCTGTTTTTT
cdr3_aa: CASSPRDRDRIGHTGELFF

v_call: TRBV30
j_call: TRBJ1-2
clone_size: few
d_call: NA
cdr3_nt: TGTGCCTGGAGTAGAGACAGGCCGTATGGCTACACCTTC
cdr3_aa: CAWSRDRPYGYTF

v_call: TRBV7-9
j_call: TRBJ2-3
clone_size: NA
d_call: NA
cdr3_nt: TGTGCCAGCAGCTCTGCGCTACGGGGCACAGATACGCAGTATTTT
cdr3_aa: CASSSALRGTDTQYF

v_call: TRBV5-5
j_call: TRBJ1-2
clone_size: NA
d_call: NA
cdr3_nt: TGTGCCAGCAGCTTCTCCGGGGATCCCTATGGCTACACCTTC
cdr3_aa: CASSFSGDPYGYTF

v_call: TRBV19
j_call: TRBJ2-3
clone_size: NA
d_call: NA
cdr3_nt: TGTGCCAGCCGGGGCCTCAATACAGATACGCAGTATTTT
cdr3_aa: CASRGLNTDTQYF

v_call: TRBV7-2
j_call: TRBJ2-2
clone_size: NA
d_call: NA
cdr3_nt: TGTGCCAGCAGCTTAAGGGGCAGGGTAACCGGGGAGCTGTTTTTT
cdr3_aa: CASSLRGRVTGELFF

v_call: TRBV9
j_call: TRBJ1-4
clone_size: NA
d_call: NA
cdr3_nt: TGTGCCAGCAGCGTAGATGGGGCATGGGGTAATGAAAAACTGTTTTTT
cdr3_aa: CASSVDGAWGNEKLFF

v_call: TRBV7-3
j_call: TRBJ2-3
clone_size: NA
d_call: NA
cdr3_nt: TGTGCCAGCAGCCTTCCCGGTTCGGGGGCAGATACGCAGTATTTT
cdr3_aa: CASSLPGSGADTQYF

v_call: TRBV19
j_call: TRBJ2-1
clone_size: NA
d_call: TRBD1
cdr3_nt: TGTGCCAGTAGTAGTGACAGGGGAACCGAGCAGTTCTTC
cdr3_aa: CASSSDRGTEQFF

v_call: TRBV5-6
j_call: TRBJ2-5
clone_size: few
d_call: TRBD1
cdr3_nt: TGTGCCAGCAGCGCTTTGTTAGGTGACAGGGGGACGACCCAGTACTTC
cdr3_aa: CASSALLGDRGTTQYF

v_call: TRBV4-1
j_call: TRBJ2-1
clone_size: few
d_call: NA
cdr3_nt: TGCGCCAGCAGCCAAGAGAGGACAGTCGACAATGAGCAGTTCTTC
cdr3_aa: CASSQERTVDNEQFF

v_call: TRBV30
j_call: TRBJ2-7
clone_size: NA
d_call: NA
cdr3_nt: TGTGCCTGGAGTAGGGACGAGCAGTACTTC
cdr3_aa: CAWSRDEQYF

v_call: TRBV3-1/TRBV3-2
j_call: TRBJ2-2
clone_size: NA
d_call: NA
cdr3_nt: TGTGCCAGCAGCCAAGTCGGTGGGACGAACACCGGGGAGCTGTTTTTT
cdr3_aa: CASSQVGGTNTGELFF

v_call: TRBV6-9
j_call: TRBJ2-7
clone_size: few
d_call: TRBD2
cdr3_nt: TGTGCCAGCAGTCCGCTAGCGGGTATTTACGAGCAGTACTTC
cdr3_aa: CASSPLAGIYEQYF

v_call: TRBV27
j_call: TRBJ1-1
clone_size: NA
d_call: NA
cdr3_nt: TGTGCCAGCAGTTCTAGCTCTCCGACCGAGTGGTTCACTGAAGCTTTCTTT
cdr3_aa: CASSSSSPTEWFTEAFF

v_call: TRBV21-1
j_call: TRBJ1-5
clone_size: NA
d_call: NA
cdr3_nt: TGTGCCAGCAGCTCGATTCGGCAGGGGCGAGATAGCAATCAGCCCCAGCATTTT
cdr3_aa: CASSSIRQGRDSNQPQHF

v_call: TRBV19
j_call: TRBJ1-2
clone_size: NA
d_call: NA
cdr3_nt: TGTGCCAGTAGTATCAGTCTAAACTATGGCTACACCTTC
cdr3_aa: CASSISLNYGYTF

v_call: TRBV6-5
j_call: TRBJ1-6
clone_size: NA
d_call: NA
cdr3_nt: TGTGCCAGCAGTTCTATAGGGGAACGTGTTTCACCCCTCCACTTT
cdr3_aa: CASSSIGERVSPLHF

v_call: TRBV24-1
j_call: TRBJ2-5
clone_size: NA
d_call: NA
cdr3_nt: TGTGCCACCAGTGAACTGACAGCCCAAGAGACCCAGTACTTC
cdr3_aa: CATSELTAQETQYF

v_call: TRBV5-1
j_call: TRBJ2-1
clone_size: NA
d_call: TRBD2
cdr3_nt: TGCGCCAGCAGCTTAGACCTAGCGGGGGGGTACAATGAGCAGTTCTTC
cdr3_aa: CASSLDLAGGYNEQFF

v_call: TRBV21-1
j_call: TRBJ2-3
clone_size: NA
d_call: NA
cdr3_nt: TGTGCCAGCAGCCCGGTCAGGGCTCACAGGGTCGGGGCGCAGTATTTT
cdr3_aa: CASSPVRAHRVGAQYF

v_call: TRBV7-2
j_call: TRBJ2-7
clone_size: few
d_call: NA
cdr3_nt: TGTGCCAGCAGCTTAACGGGGCTGGACGAGCAGTACTTC
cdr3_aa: CASSLTGLDEQYF

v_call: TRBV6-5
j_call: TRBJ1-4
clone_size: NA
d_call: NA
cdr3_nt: TGTGCCAGCAGTTACGAGGGTAGGGGTAATGAAAAACTGTTTTTT
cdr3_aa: CASSYEGRGNEKLFF

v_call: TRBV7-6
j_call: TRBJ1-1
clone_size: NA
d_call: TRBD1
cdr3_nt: TGTGCCAGCAGCGAACAGGGGGCGATGAACACTGAAGCTTTCTTT
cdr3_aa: CASSEQGAMNTEAFF

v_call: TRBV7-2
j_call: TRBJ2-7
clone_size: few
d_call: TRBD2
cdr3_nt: TGTGCCAGCAGCTCTAGGGGACTAGCGGACTCCTACGAGCAGTACTTC
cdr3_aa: CASSSRGLADSYEQYF

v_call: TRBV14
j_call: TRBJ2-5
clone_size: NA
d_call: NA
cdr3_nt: TGTGCCAGCAGCCAGGAAGATCCAAGTGGGACCCAGTACTTC
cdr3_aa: CASSQEDPSGTQYF

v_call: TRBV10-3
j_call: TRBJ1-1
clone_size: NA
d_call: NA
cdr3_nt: TGTGCCATCAGTGAACCGCAAGGACCGAACACTGAAGCTTTCTTT
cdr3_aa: CAISEPQGPNTEAFF

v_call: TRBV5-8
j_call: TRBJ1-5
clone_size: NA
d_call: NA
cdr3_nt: TGTGCCAGCAGCCATGACAGACAGCCCCAGCATTTT
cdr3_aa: CASSHDRQPQHF

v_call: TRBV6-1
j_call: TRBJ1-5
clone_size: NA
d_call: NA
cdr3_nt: TGTGCCAGCAGTGAAGAGGGCGGAATACAGCCCCAGCATTTT
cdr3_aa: CASSEEGGIQPQHF

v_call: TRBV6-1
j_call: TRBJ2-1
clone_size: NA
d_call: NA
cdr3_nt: TGTGCCAGCAGTGATCGGTGGTCAGGGGCCTACAATGAGCAGTTCTTC
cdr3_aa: CASSDRWSGAYNEQFF

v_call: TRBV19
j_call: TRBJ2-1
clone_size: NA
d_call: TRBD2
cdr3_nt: TGTGCCAGTAGTATACGCCTGGCGGGGGGGATCTACAATGAGCAGTTCTTC
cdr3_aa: CASSIRLAGGIYNEQFF

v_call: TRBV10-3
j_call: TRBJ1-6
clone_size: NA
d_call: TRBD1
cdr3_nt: TGTGCCATCACCCATGACCCCCGGGACAGGGGTGACTCACCCCTCCACTTT
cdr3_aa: CAITHDPRDRGDSPLHF

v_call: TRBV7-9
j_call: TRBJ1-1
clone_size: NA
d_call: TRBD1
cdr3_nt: TGTGCCAGCAGCTTAGTTCTGGGGACAGACACTGAAGCTTTCTTT
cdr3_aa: CASSLVLGTDTEAFF

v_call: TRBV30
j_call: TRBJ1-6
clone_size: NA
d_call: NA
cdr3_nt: TGTGCCTGGGTGACAGAGAGAAATTCACCCCTCCACTTT
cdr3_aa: CAWVTERNSPLHF

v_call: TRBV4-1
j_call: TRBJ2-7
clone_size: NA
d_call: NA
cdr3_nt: TGCGCCAGCAGCCAAGACCGCTCCTACGAGCAGTACTTC
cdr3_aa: CASSQDRSYEQYF

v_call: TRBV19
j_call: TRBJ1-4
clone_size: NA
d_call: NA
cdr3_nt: TGTGCCAGTAGCGAATCTCCGGGACGAACTAATGAAAAACTGTTTTTT
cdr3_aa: CASSESPGRTNEKLFF

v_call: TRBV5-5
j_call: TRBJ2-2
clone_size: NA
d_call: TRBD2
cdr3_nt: TGTGCCAGCAGCTTGGTACTAGCGGGGGGTGCGAACACCGGGGAGCTGTTTTTT
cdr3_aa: CASSLVLAGGANTGELFF

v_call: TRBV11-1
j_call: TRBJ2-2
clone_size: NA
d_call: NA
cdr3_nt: TGTGCCAGCAGCCCTGGGGGTGGGACCGGGGAGCTGTTTTTT
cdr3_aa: CASSPGGGTGELFF

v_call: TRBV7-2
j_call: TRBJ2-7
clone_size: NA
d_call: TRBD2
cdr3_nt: TGTGCCAGCAGCTTAAGAGCGGGAGGAGGTTTCTACGAGCAGTACTTC
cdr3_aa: CASSLRAGGGFYEQYF

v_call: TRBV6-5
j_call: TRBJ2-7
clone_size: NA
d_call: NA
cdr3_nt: TGTGCCAGCTCGACCACGCTGCGAATCTACGAGCAGTACTTC
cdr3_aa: CASSTTLRIYEQYF

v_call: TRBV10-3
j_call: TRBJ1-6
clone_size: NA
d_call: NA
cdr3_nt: TGTGCCATCAGTGAGTCCGGCGGATATAATTCACCCCTCCACTTT
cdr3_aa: CAISESGGYNSPLHF

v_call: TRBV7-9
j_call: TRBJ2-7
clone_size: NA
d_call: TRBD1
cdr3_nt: TGTGCCAGCAGCTTTGGGACGGGACAGGGTTACGAGCAGTACTTC
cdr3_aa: CASSFGTGQGYEQYF

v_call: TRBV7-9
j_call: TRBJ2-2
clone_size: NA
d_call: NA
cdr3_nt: TGTGCCAAAACAGCAGGGGTGAACACCGGGGAGCTGTTTTTT
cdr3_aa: CAKTAGVNTGELFF

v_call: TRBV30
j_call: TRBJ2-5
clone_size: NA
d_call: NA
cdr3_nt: TGTGCCTGGAGGCCTCAGGGACGTGGAGAGACCCAGTACTTC
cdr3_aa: CAWRPQGRGETQYF

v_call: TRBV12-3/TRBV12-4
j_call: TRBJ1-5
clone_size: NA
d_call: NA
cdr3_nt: TGTGCCAGCAGTTTTGGGGTCAATCAGCCCCAGCATTTT
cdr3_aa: CASSFGVNQPQHF

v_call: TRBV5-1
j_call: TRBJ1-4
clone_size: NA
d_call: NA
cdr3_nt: TGCGCCAGCAGCTACGGACAGTTTAATGAAAAACTGTTTTTT
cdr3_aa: CASSYGQFNEKLFF